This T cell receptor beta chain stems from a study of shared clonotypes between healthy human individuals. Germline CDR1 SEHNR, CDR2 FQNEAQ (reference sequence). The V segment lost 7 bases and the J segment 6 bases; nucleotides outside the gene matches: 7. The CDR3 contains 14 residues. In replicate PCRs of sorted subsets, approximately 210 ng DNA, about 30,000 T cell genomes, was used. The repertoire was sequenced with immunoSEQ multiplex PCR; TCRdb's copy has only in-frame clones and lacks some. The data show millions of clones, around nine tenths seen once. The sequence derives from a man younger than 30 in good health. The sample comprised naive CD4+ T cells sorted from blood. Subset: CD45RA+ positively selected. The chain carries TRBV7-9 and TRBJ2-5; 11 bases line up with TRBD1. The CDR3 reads CASMTGTGGKTQYF. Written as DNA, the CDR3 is TGTGCCAGCATGACCGGGACAGGGGGAAAGACCCAGTACTTC. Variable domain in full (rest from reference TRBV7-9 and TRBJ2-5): DTGVSQNPRHKITKRGQNVTFRCDPISEHNRLYWYRQTLGQGPEFLTYFQNEAQLEKSRLLSDRFSAERPKGSFSTLEIQRTEQGDSAMYLCASMTGTGGKTQYFGPGTRLLVL.